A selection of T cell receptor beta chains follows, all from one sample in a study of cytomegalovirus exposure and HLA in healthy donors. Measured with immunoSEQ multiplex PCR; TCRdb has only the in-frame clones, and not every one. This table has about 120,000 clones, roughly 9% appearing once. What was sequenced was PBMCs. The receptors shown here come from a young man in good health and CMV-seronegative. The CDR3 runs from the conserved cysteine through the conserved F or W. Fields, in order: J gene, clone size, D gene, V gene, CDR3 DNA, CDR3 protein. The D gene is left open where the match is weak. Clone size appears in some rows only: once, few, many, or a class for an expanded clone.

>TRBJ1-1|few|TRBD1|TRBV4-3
TGCGCCAGCAGCCGAACCGGGACAGCAGAGTTAGAAGCTTTCTTT
CASSRTGTAELEAFF
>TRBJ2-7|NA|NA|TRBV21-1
TGTGCCAGCAGCAAAGGGCCGGGAAGCTACGAGCAGTACTTC
CASSKGPGSYEQYF
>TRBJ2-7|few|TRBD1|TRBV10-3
TGTGCCATCAGTGAGCCAGGGACAGTTTACTACGAGCAGTACTTC
CAISEPGTVYYEQYF
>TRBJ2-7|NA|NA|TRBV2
TGTGCCAGCACCTTATCCACAGGGAACTACGAGCAGTACTTC
CASTLSTGNYEQYF
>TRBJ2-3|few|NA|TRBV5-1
TGCGCCAGCAGGAGGTCCACGGTGGATACGCAGTATTTT
CASRRSTVDTQYF
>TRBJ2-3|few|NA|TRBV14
TGTGCCAGCAGCCAAGTTGGGGGCCGCGCAGATACGCAGTATTTT
CASSQVGGRADTQYF
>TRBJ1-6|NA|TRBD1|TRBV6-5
TGTGCCAGCAGTTACGCCGGACAGGGAGGTTCACCCCTCCACTTT
CASSYAGQGGSPLHF
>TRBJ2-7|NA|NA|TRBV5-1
TGCGCCAGCAGCTCCCTTACATCCGGCAGGGGCGAGCAGTACTTC
CASSSLTSGRGEQYF
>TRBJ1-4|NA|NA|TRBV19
TGTGCCAGTAGTAGGACCAGCGGGGGGACTAATGAAAAACTGTTTTTT
CASSRTSGGTNEKLFF
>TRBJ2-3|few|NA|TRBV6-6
TGTGCCAGCAGCTGGGGGTGGGAGGCAGATACGCAGTATTTT
CASSWGWEADTQYF
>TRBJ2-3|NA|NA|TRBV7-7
TGTGCTAGCAGCTTAGTCAGGGCCGATACGCAGTATTTT
CASSLVRADTQYF
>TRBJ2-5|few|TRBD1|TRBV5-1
TGCGCCAGCAGCTTGGTGGCAGGGGGCACCCAAGAGACCCAGTACTTC
CASSLVAGGTQETQYF
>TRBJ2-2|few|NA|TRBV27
TGTGCCAGCAGTTTAGTCCCTGACAGAACCGGGGAGCTGTTTTTT
CASSLVPDRTGELFF
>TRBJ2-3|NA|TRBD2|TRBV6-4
TGTGCCAGCAGTGCTAGCGGGAGTACAGATACGCAGTATTTT
CASSASGSTDTQYF
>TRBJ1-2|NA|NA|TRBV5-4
TGTGCCAGCAGCCCTGGTGCACAAAACTATGGCTACACCTTC
CASSPGAQNYGYTF
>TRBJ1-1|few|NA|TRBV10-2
TGCGCCAGCAGCCCCGGGGTCTTCACTGAAGCTTTCTTT
CASSPGVFTEAFF
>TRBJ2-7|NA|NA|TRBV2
TGTGCCAGCAGTGAAAGACAAAGTTACGGCGAGCAGTACTTC
CASSERQSYGEQYF
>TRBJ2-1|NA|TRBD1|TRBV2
TGTGCCAGCAGAGGGGCAAGACAGGGAACCTACAATGAGCAGTTCTTC
CASRGARQGTYNEQFF
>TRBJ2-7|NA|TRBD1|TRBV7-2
TGTGCCAGCAGCTCGACAGGGGAGGACGAGCAGTACTTC
CASSSTGEDEQYF
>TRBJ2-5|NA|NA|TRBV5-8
TGTGCCAGCAGCGTGGGTAGGGCGGGGGAGACCCAGTACTTC
CASSVGRAGETQYF
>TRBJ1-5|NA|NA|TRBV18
TGTGCCAGCTCACCAGGTTGGGCAGAAAATCAGCCCCAGCATTTT
CASSPGWAENQPQHF
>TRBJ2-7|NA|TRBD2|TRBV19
TGTGCCAGTAGTACCGGCGCGGGAGATTACGAGCAGTACTTC
CASSTGAGDYEQYF
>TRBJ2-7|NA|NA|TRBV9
TGTGCCAGCAGCGTAGGTTACAGCTCCTACGAGCAGTACTTC
CASSVGYSSYEQYF
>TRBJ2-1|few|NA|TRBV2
TGTGCCAGCCTAGGGATAGGGGTCAATGAGCAGTTCTTC
CASLGIGVNEQFF